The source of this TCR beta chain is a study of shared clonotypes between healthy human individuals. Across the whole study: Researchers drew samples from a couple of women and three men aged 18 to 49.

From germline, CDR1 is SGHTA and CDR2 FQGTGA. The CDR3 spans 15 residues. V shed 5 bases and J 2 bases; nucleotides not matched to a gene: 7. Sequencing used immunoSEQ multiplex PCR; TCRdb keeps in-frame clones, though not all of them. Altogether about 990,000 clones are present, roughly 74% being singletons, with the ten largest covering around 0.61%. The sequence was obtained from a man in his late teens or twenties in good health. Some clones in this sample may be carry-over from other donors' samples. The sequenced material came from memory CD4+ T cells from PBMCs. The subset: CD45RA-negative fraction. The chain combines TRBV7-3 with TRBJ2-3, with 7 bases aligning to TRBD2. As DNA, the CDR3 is TGTGCCAGCAGCCCAGGCGGGAGAAACACAGATACGCAGTATTTT. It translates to CASSPGGRNTDTQYF.